This TCR beta chain was found in a study of blood T cell repertoires in COVID-19. Study-level background: T cells, B-cell-depleted T cells, or PBMCs provided the cDNA or gDNA that served as material.

Enrolled through a virtual design, the participants were between about 18 and 100 years of age and came from some 26 US areas. Sequenced by immunoSEQ multiplex PCR; TCRdb stores in-frame clones only, minus some. The data contain about 210,000 clones, about 88% of them seen just once; the ten biggest clones take up roughly 25%. This clone occurred once. The CDR3 runs 15 residues. The V gene end was trimmed by 4 bases and the J gene end by 8 bases; junction bases not matched to a gene: 10. The V gene's germline CDR1 is SGHRS and CDR2 YFSETQ. This clonotype was sampled from a woman aged 35 to 49 in a cohort exposed to, infected with or recovered from COVID-19 (not recorded which). The chain couples TRBV5-1 to TRBJ2-4, with 9 bases identical to TRBD1. Sequencing was carried out using PBMCs or T cells enriched from blood (not recorded which). CDR3 region: CASSVSDRGADIQYF. The CDR3 coding sequence is TGCGCCAGCAGCGTATCTGACAGGGGGGCCGACATTCAGTACTTC.